This T cell receptor beta chain was obtained from a study of T cell clonotyping in hematopoietic cell transplantation. Only in-frame clones appear in the TCRdb table, and some are missing; sequencing was by immunoSEQ multiplex PCR. The data show 5,500 to 7,500 clones, with approximately 96% seen just once and approximately 0.44% held by the top ten. Overall study results and limits: Higher Inverse Simpson Index values in graft donor and pretransplant recipient predicted broader posttransplant TCR diversity. Cells were unsorted, so CD4 and CD8 contributions were not separated. After transplant, recipient diversity fell while pathologically expanded clonotypes grew through day 180.

After removal of 6 bases from V and 5 bases from J, the junction contained 9 bases not matched to a gene. Per germline, CDR1 SGHVS and CDR2 FNYEAQ. The CDR3 consists of 16 residues. In regard to this clone: Antigen unknown.

Samples: about 28 days before transplant, then days 30, 100 and 180 after. The V gene is TRBV7-6, the J gene TRBJ2-2, with TRBD1 matching over 10 bases. The sequence came from a male patient in his 40s who had an allogeneic stem cell transplant from a related donor, so the T cells may come from the graft donor. Some clones in this sample may be carry-over from other donors' samples. This specimen consisted of PBMCs, obtained 30 days after allogeneic stem cell transplant. The CDR3 protein is CASSSPGQGTTGELFF. The CDR3 DNA reads as TGTGCCAGCAGTTCACCGGGACAGGGGACAACCGGGGAGCTGTTTTTT.